The T cell receptor beta chain under discussion was sequenced for a study of blood T cell repertoires in COVID-19. At the level of the study: Samples of COVID-19 (acute and convalescent) were obtained from the United States, Italy and Spain. From T cells, B-cell-depleted T cells, or PBMCs came the material, which was cDNA or gDNA.

TCRdb's copy holds only in-frame clones and misses some; the assay was immunoSEQ multiplex PCR. Of 250,000 or so clones listed, 83% were seen once; the top ten hold approximately 5.7%. CDR1 and CDR2 from the germline V gene are KGHSH and LQKENI. Trimming left V 10 bases short and J 5 bases short, with 21 bases between. This CDR3 has 15 residues. The J gene is TRBJ2-1, the V gene TRBV18; maybe TRBD2 (6 bases). The origin of this receptor is a human donor in a cohort sampled during active COVID-19. The sequencing input was peripheral blood. CDR3 loop: CATRPQSSANNEQFF. The CDR3 DNA reads as TGTGCCACCCGGCCTCAGTCTAGCGCCAACAATGAGCAGTTCTTC.